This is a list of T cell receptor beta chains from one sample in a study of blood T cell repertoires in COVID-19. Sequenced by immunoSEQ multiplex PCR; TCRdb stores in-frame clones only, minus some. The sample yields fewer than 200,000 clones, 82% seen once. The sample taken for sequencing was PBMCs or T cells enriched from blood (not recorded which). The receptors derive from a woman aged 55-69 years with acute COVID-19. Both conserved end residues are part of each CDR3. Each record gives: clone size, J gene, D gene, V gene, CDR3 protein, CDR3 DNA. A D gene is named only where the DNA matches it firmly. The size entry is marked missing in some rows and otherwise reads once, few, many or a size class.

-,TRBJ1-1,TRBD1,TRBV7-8,CASSPGRTGLNTEAFF,TGTGCCAGCAGCCCTGGAAGGACAGGGTTGAACACTGAAGCTTTCTTT
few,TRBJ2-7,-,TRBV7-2,CASSLDPSYEQYF,TGTGCCAGCAGCTTAGACCCCAGCTACGAGCAGTACTTC
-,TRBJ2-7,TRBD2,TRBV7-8,CASSLVGGKAYEQYF,TGTGCCAGCAGCTTAGTGGGGGGGAAGGCCTACGAGCAGTACTTC
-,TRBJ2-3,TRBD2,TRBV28,CASSFELGRGDTDTQYF,TGTGCCAGCAGTTTTGAACTAGGGCGGGGGGACACAGATACGCAGTATTTT
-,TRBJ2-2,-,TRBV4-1,CASSQGGGELFF,TGCGCCAGCAGCCAAGGAGGCGGGGAGCTGTTTTTT
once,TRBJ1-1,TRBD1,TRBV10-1,CASQQGTANTEAFF,TGCGCCAGCCAGCAAGGGACAGCGAACACTGAAGCTTTCTTT
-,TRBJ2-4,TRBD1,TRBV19,CASSIGQGSRLLSKNIQYF,TGTGCCAGTAGTATAGGACAGGGGTCAAGGTTATTATCCAAAAACATTCAGTACTTC
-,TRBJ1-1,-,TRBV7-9,CASSLASSGAEAFF,TGTGCCAGCAGCTTAGCTTCCTCCGGGGCTGAAGCTTTCTTT
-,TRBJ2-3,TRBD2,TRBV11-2,CASVGGWTDTQYF,TGTGCCAGCGTGGGGGGGTGGACAGATACGCAGTATTTT
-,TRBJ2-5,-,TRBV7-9,CASSLWGEETQYF,TGTGCCAGCAGCTTATGGGGGGAAGAGACCCAGTACTTC
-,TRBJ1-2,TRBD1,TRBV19,CASSIVRGRVTYGYTF,TGTGCCAGTAGTATCGTTAGGGGGCGCGTTACCTATGGCTACACCTTC
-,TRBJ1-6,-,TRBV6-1,CASSELWSNSPLHF,TGTGCCAGCAGTGAATTATGGAGTAATTCACCCCTCCACTTT
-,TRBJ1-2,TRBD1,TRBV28,CASSPGTGNYGYTF,TGTGCCAGCAGTCCCGGGACAGGGAACTATGGCTACACCTTC
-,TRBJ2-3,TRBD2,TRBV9,CASSSESTSGRWDTQYF,TGTGCCAGCAGCTCGGAGAGCACTAGCGGGAGGTGGGATACGCAGTATTTT
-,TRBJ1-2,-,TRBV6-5,CASSYGLNYGYTF,TGTGCCAGCAGTTACGGGCTGAACTATGGCTACACCTTC
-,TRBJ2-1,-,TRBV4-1,CASSQSTGSNEQFF,TGCGCCAGCAGCCAATCCACGGGGAGCAATGAGCAGTTCTTC
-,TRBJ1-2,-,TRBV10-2,CASSGVYGYTF,TGCGCCAGCTCAGGGGTTTATGGCTACACCTTC
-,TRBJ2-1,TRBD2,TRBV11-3,CASSRTSGSNEQFF,TGTGCCAGCTCCCGGACTAGCGGGAGTAATGAGCAGTTCTTC
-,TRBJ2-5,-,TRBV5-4,CASSLGGGVSWETQYF,TGTGCCAGCAGCTTGGGAGGGGGTGTGTCTTGGGAGACCCAGTACTTC
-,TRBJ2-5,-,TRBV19,CASSPDSQETQYF,TGTGCCAGTAGTCCCGACAGCCAAGAGACCCAGTACTTC
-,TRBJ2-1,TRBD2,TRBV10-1,CASSDWASGVYNEQFF,TGCGCCAGCAGTGATTGGGCTAGCGGGGTCTACAATGAGCAGTTCTTC
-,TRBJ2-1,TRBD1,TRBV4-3,CASSQEGAGGEQFF,TGCGCCAGCAGCCAAGAGGGGGCAGGGGGTGAGCAGTTCTTC
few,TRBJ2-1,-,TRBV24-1,CATSGPPGRNEQFF,TGTGCCACCAGTGGCCCCCCCGGGAGAAATGAGCAGTTCTTC
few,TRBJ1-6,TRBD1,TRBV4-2,CASSQDWDSTFSPLHF,TGTGCCAGCAGCCAAGATTGGGACAGTACTTTCTCACCCCTCCACTTT
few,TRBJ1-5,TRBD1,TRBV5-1,CASTWDREYQPQHF,TGCGCCAGCACCTGGGACAGGGAATATCAGCCCCAGCATTTT
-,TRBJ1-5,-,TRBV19,CASSIYKQDPRPQHF,TGTGCCAGTAGTATCTACAAACAGGACCCCCGGCCCCAGCATTTT
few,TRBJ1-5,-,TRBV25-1,CASSPIALRGTPQPQHF,TGTGCCAGCAGTCCCATAGCGTTGAGGGGGACGCCTCAGCCCCAGCATTTT
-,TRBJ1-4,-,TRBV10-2,CASRAGLLNEKLFF,TGCGCCAGCAGGGCAGGGCTACTCAATGAAAAACTGTTTTTT
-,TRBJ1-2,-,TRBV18,CASSPSPGTNYGYTF,TGTGCCAGCTCACCAAGTCCCGGGACTAACTATGGCTACACCTTC
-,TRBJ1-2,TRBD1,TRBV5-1,CASSWDRIEGYTF,TGCGCCAGCAGCTGGGACAGAATCGAGGGCTACACCTTC
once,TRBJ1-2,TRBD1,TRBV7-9,CASSLNIQGAQGYTF,TGTGCCAGCAGCTTGAACATACAGGGGGCGCAAGGCTACACCTTC
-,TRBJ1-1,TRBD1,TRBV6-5,CASNLDRANTEAFF,TGTGCCAGCAACCTGGACAGGGCGAACACTGAAGCTTTCTTT
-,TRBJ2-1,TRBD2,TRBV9,CASSVVGGSYNEQFF,TGTGCCAGCAGCGTAGTGGGGGGGTCCTACAATGAGCAGTTCTTC
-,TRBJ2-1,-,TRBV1,CTRGGLAGISQFF,TGCACCAGAGGGGGACTAGCGGGAATTTCCCAGTTCTTC
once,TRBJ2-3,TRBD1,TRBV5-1,CATTPGQGGDTQYF,TGCGCCACCACGCCGGGACAGGGCGGAGATACGCAGTATTTT
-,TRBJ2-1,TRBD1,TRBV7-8,CASSSRTGGVEQFF,TGTGCCAGCAGCTCAAGGACAGGGGGCGTTGAGCAGTTCTTC
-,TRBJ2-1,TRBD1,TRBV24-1,CATSDAGTGLDNEQFF,TGTGCCACCAGTGACGCCGGGACAGGGCTCGACAATGAGCAGTTCTTC
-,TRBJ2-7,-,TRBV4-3,CASSQDSSSYEQYF,TGCGCCAGCAGCCAAGATTCGAGCTCCTACGAGCAGTACTTC
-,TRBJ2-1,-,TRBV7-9,CASSTSLSANEQFF,TGTGCCAGCAGCACCTCCCTTAGCGCCAATGAGCAGTTCTTC
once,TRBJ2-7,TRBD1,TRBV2,CATGRDRYYEQYF,TGTGCCACCGGACGGGACAGGTACTACGAGCAGTACTTC
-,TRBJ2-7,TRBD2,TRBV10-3,CAIKREIVYEQYF,TGTGCCATCAAGCGGGAGATAGTTTACGAGCAGTACTTC
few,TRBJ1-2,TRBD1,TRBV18,CASSPQGGDGYTF,TGTGCCAGCTCACCACAAGGGGGCGATGGCTACACCTTC
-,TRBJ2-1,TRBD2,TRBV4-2,CASSHHGLAGGSYNEQFF,TGTGCCAGCAGCCACCACGGACTAGCGGGAGGCTCCTACAATGAGCAGTTCTTC
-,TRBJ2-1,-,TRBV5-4,CASSPDSSYNEQFF,TGTGCCAGCAGCCCAGACAGCTCCTACAATGAGCAGTTCTTC
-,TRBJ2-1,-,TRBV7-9,CASSGFRDIYNEQFF,TGTGCCAGCAGCGGATTCCGGGACATTTACAATGAGCAGTTCTTC
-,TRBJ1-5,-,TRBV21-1,CASSLLWDTRNQPQHF,TGTGCCAGCAGCTTACTATGGGACACTCGCAATCAGCCCCAGCATTTT
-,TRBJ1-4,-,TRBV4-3,CASSQATPGVSNEKLFF,TGCGCCAGCAGCCAAGCAACTCCAGGGGTGTCTAATGAAAAACTGTTTTTT
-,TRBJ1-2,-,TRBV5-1,CASSLQGTKGEGYTF,TGCGCCAGCAGCTTGCAGGGGACAAAGGGCGAAGGCTACACCTTC
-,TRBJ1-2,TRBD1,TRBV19,CASKIKDRGVYGYTF,TGTGCCAGTAAGATCAAGGACAGGGGAGTATATGGCTACACCTTC
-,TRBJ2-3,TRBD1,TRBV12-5,CASGGDRADTQYF,TGTGCTAGTGGGGGGGACAGGGCAGATACGCAGTATTTT
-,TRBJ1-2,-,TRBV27,CASSSPRTARYGYTF,TGTGCCAGCAGTTCCCCCCGGACAGCCCGCTATGGCTACACCTTC
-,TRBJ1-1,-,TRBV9,CASSVFGHLNTEAFF,TGTGCCAGCAGCGTTTTCGGACACCTGAACACTGAAGCTTTCTTT
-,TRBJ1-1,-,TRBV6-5,CASGLGGAFF,TGTGCCAGCGGGTTGGGGGGAGCTTTCTTT